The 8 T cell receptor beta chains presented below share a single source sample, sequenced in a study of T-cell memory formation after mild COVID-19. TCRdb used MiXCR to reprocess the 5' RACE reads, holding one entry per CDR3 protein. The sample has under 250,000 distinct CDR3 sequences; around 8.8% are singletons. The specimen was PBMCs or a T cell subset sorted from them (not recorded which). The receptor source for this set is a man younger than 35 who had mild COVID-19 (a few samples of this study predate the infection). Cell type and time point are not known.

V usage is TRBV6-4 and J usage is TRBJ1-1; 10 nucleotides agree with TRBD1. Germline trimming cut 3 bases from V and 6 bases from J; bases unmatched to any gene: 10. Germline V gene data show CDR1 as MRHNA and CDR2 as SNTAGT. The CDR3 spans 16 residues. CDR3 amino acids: CASSESPGTGAPEAFF. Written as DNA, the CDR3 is TGTGCCAGCAGTGAATCACCAGGGACAGGGGCCCCTGAAGCTTTCTTT.

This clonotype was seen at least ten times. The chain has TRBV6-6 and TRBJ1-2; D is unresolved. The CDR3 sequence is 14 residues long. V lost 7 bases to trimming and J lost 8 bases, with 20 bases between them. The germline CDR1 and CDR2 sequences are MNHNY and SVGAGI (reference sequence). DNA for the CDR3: TGTGCCAGCACCCCTAGGCCCGGAAGGAGCGGCTACACCTTC. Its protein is CASTPRPGRSGYTF.

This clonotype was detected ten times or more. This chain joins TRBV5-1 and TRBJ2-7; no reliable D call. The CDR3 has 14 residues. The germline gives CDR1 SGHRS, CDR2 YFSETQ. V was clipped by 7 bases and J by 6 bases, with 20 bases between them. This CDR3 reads CASAVSPSRVEQYF. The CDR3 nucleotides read TGCGCCAGCGCCGTCTCACCTTCCCGCGTCGAGCAGTACTTC.

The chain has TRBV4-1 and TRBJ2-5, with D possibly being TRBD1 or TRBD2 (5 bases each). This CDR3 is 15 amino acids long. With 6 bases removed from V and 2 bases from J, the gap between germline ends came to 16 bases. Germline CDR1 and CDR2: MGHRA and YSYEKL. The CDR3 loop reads CASRRGEIGQETQYF. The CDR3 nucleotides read TGCGCCAGCAGACGAGGGGAAATCGGACAAGAGACCCAGTACTTC.

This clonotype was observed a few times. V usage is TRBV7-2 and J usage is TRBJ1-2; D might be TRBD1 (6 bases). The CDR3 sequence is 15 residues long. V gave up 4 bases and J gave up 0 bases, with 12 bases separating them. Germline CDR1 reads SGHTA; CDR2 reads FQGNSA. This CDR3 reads CASSSPQGPNYGYTF. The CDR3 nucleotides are TGTGCCAGCAGCTCGCCACAGGGCCCTAACTATGGCTACACCTTC.

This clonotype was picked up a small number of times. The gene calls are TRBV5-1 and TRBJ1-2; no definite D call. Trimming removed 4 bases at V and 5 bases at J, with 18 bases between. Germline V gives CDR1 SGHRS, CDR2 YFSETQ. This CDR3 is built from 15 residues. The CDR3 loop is CASSPVPGIGYGYTF. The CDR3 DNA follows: TGCGCCAGCAGCCCGGTCCCAGGTATAGGTTATGGCTACACCTTC.

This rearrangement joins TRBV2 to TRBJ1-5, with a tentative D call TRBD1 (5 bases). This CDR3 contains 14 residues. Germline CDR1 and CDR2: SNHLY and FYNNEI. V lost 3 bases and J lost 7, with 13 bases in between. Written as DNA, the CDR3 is TGTGCCAGCAGTGATGGGGGGGGAGGACAGCCCCAGCATTTT. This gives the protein CASSDGGGGQPQHF.

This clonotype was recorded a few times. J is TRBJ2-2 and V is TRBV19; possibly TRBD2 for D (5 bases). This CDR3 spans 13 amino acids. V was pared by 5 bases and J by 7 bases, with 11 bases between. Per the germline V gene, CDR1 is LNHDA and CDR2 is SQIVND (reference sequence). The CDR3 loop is CASSGSGGGELFF. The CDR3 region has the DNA TGTGCCAGTAGTGGTAGTGGAGGCGGGGAGCTGTTTTTT.